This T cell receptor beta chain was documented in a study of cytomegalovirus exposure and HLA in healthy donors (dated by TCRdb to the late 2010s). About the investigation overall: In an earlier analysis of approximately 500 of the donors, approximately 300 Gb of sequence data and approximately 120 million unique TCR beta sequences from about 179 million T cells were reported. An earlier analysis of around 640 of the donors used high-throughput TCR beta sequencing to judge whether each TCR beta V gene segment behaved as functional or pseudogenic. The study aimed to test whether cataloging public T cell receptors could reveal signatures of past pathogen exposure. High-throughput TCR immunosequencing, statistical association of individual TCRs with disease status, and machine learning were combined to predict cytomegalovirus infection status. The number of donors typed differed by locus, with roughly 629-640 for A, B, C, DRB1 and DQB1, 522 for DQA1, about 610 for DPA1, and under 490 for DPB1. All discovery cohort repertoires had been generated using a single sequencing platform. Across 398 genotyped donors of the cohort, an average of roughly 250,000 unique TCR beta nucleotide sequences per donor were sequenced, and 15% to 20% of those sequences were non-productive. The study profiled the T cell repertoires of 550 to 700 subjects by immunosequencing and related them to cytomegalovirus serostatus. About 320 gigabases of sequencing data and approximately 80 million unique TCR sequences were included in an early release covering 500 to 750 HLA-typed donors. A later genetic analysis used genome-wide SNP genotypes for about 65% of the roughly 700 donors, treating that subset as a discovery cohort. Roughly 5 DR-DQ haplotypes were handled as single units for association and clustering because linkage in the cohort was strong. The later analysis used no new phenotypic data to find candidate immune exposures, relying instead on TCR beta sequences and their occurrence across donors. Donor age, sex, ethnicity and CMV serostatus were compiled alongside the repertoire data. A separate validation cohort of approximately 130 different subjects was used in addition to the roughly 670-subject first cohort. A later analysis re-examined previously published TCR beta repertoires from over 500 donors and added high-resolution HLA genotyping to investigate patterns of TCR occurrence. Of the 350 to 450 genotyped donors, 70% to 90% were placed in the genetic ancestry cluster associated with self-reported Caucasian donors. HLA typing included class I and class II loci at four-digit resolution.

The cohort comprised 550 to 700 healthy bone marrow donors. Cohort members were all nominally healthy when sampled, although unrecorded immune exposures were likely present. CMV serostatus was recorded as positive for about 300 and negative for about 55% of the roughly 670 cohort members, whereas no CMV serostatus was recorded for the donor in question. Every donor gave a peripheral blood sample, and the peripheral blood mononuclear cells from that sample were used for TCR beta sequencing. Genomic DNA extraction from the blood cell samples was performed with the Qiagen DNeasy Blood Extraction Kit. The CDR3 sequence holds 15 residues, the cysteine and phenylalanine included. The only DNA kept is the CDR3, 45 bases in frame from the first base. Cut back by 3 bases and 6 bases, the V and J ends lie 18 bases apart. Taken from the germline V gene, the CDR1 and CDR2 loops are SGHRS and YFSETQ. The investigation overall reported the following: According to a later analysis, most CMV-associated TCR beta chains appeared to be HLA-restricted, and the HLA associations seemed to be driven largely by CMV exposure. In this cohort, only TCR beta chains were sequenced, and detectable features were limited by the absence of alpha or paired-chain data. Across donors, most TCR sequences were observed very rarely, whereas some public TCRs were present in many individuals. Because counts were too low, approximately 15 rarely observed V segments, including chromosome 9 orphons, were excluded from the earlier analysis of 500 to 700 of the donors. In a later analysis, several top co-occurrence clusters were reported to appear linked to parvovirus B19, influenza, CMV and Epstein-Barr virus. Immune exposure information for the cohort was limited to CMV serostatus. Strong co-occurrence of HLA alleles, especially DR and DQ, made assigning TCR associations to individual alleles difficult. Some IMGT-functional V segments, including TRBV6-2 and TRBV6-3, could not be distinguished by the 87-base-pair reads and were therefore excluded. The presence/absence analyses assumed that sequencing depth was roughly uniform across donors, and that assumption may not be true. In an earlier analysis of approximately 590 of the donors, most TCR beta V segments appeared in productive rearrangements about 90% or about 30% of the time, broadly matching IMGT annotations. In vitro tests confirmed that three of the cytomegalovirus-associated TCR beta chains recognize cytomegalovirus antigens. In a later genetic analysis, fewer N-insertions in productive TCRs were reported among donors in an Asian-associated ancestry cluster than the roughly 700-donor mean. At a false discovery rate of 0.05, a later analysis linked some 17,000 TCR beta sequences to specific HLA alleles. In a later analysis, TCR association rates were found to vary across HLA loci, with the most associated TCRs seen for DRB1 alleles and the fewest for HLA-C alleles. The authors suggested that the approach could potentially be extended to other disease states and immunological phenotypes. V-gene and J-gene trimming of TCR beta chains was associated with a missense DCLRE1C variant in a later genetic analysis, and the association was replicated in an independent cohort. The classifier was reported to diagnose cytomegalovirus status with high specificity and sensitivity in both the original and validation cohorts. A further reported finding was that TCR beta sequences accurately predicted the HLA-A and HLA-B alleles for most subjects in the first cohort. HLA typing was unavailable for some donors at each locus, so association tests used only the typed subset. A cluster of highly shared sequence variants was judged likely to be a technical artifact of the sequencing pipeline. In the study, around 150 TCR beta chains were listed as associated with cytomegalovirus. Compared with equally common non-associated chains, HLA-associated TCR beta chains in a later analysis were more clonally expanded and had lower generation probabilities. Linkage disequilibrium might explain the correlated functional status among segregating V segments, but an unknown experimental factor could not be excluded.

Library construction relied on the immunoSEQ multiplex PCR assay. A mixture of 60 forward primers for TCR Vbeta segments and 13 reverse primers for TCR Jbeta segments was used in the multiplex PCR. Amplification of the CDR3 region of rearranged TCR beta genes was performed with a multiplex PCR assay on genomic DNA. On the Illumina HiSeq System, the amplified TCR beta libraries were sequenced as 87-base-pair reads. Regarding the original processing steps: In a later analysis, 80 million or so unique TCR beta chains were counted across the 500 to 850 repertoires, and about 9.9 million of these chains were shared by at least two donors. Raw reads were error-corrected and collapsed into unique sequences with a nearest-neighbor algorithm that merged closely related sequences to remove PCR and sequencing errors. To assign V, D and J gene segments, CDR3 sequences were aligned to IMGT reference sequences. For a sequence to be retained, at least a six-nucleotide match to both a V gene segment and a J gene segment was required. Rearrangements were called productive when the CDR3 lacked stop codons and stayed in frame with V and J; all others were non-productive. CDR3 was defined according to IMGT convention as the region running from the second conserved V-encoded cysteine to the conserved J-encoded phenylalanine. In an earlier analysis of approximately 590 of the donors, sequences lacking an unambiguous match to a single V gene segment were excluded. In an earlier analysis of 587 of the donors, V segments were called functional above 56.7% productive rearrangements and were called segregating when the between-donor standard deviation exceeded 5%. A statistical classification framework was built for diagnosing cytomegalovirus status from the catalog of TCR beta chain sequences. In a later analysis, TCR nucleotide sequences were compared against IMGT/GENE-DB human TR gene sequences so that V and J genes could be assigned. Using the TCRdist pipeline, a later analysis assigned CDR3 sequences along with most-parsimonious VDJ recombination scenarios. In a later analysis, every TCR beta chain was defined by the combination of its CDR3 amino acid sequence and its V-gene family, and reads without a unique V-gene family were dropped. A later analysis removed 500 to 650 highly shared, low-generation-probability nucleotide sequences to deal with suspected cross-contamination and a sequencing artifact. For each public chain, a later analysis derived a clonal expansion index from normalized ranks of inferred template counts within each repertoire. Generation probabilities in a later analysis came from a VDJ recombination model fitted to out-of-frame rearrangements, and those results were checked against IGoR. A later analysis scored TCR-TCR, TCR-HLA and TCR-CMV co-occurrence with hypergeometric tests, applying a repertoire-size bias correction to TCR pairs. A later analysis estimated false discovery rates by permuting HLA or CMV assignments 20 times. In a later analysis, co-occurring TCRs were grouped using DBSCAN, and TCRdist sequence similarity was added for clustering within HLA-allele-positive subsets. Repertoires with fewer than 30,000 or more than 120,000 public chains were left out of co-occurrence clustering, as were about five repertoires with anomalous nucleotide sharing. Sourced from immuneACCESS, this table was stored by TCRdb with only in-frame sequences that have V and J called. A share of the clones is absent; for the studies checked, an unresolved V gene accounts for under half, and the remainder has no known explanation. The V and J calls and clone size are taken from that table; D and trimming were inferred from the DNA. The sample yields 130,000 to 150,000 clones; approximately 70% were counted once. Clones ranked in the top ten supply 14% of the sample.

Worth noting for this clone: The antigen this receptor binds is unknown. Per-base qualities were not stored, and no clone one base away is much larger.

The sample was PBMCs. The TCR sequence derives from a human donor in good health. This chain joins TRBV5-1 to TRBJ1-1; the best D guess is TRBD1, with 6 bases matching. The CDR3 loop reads CASSWGQAINPEAFF. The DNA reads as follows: TGCGCCAGCAGCTGGGGGCAGGCAATAAACCCTGAAGCTTTCTTT.